The 32 T cell receptor beta chains in this list originate from one sample, sequenced in a study of T cell responses to AZD1222 COVID-19 vaccine. The repertoire was sequenced with immunoSEQ multiplex PCR; TCRdb's copy has only in-frame clones and lacks some. The sample has under 200,000 clones; 70% to 90% are singletons. The sequencing used peripheral blood, collected 28 days after the second AZD1222 dose. The receptors were sampled from an adult who received the AZD1222 COVID-19 vaccine.

This clone was detected once. The V gene is TRBV5-6, the J gene TRBJ2-7; 7 bases line up with TRBD2. CDR3 length equals 14 residues. V trimming: 4 bases; J trimming: 0 bases; junction bases outside the gene matches: 4. Per the germline V gene, CDR1 is SGHDT and CDR2 is YYEEEE. The CDR3 nucleotides are TGTGCCAGCAGCGCCACTAGCGACTCCTACGAGCAGTACTTC. Protein product: CASSATSDSYEQYF.

The chain recombines TRBV6-4 with TRBJ1-2, with D uncertain. From germline, CDR1 is MRHNA and CDR2 SNTAGT. This CDR3 contains 11 residues. V was cut by 10 bases and J by 3 bases, with 9 bases left in between. This chain's CDR3 is CANHGDYGYTF. In DNA, the CDR3 is TGTGCCAATCATGGGGACTATGGCTACACCTTC.

The chain uses TRBV7-9 and TRBJ1-2; possibly TRBD1 for D (5 bases). The CDR3 covers 14 residues. The V end lost 3 bases, the J end lost 2 bases, and 10 bases lay between the germline ends. CDR1 is SEHNR and CDR2 is FQNEAQ in the germline V gene (reference sequence). The CDR3, as DNA: TGTGCCAGCAGCTTTACAGGATGGAACTATGGCTACACCTTC. As protein: CASSFTGWNYGYTF.

The rearrangement joins TRBV11-3 to TRBJ2-4; the D gene is possibly TRBD1 (5 bases). V was pared by 4 bases and J by 5 bases, with 9 bases between. CDR1 and CDR2 from the germline V gene are SGHNT and YENEEA. CDR3 length equals 13 residues. CDR3 loop: CASSSGPQNIQYF. For the CDR3, the DNA is TGTGCCAGCAGCTCAGGGCCCCAAAACATTCAGTACTTC.

This chain uses TRBV7-3 with TRBJ2-7, with 9 nucleotides matching TRBD1. In germline, CDR1 is SGHTA, CDR2 FQGTGA. The V segment lost 2 bases and the J segment 6 bases; nucleotides outside the gene matches: 8. The CDR3 runs to 15 residues. For the CDR3, the DNA is TGTGCCAGCAGCTTATCCTCGGGACAGGGTCTCGAGCAGTACTTC. Its translation: CASSLSSGQGLEQYF.

This clone has only a few counts. The CDR3 nucleotides are TGTGCCAGCTCACCAGGGCTGAGCAATCAGCCCCAGCATTTT. It encodes CASSPGLSNQPQHF. The J gene is TRBJ1-5, the V gene TRBV18; no firm D call. CDR1 KGHSH and CDR2 LQKENI come from the germline V gene. V lost 2 bases to trimming and J lost 1 base, with 6 bases between them. This CDR3 region has 14 residues.

The chain links TRBV29-1 to TRBJ1-3; possible D gene TRBD1, 6 bases. The V and J ends lost 3 bases and 8 bases respectively, with 11 bases between them. CDR1 and CDR2 (germline): SQVTM, ANQGSEA. The CDR3 is made up of 12 amino acids. CDR3 in amino acids: CSVDIGGDTIYF. The CDR3 region has the DNA TGCAGCGTTGATATAGGGGGAGACACCATATATTTT. Full variable domain (remainder filled in from reference TRBV29-1 and TRBJ1-3): SAVISQKPSRDICQRGTSLTIQCQVDSQVTMMFWYRQQPGQSLTLIATANQGSEATYESGFVIDKFPISRPNLTFSTLTVSNMSPEDSSIYLCSVDIGGDTIYFGEGSWLTVV.

The chain joins TRBV7-2 to TRBJ2-4, with D perhaps TRBD1 or TRBD2 (5 bases each). The CDR3 length is 14 residues. V was shortened by 3 bases and J by 8 bases, with 14 bases between the two germline ends. Germline CDR1 reads SGHTA; CDR2 reads FQGNSA. The CDR3 sequence: CASSFREKGDIQYF. DNA for the CDR3: TGTGCCAGCAGCTTCCGGGAAAAAGGGGACATTCAGTACTTC.

This chain connects TRBV3-1 (or the pseudogene TRBV3-2) to TRBJ2-7; unclear D gene. In germline, CDR1 is LGHDT, CDR2 YNNKEL (reference sequence). Trimming stripped 0 bases from V and 2 bases from J, with 11 bases between. This CDR3 has 15 residues. In DNA form, the CDR3 reads TGTGCCAGCAGCCAAGACACAACACGGGCCTACGAGCAGTACTTC. It encodes CASSQDTTRAYEQYF.

V and J are TRBV28 and TRBJ1-4; 8 positions match TRBD1. CDR1 MDHEN and CDR2 SYDVKM come from the germline V gene. The CDR3 is made up of 15 amino acids. The V segment lost 2 bases and the J segment 8 bases; nucleotides outside the gene matches: 7. Here the CDR3 DNA reads TGTGCCAGCAGTTTACCGACAGGGGTAGGGGAAAAACTGTTTTTT. It is translated as CASSLPTGVGEKLFF. Full variable domain (missing parts from reference TRBV28 and TRBJ1-4): DVKVTQSSRYLVKRTGEKVFLECVQDMDHENMFWYRQDPGLGLRLIYFSYDVKMKEKGDIPEGYSVSREKKERFSLILESASTNQTSMYLCASSLPTGVGEKLFFGSGTQLSVL.

The rearrangement joins TRBV7-3 to TRBJ2-5; D is perhaps TRBD1 (6 bases). V was shortened by 2 bases and J by 4 bases, with 11 bases between the two germline ends. CDR1 and CDR2 (germline): SGHTA, FQGTGA. This CDR3 has 14 residues. CDR3 coding DNA: TGTGCCAGCAGCTTAGGAACAGGGTCAGAGACCCAGTACTTC. Residues: CASSLGTGSETQYF.

The chain carries TRBV10-3 and TRBJ2-2, with D unclear. Looked up from germline, CDR1 is ENHRY and CDR2 is SYGVKD. The V and J ends lost 4 bases and 6 bases respectively, with 6 bases between them. This CDR3 has 12 amino acids. The CDR3 spells CAISVGSGELFF. CDR3 sequence (DNA): TGTGCCATCAGTGTAGGGTCCGGGGAGCTGTTTTTT.

The chain has TRBV28 and TRBJ2-3, with D uncertain. This CDR3 comprises 16 residues. V was clipped by 6 bases and J by 2 bases, with 18 bases between them. Germline V lookup: CDR1 MDHEN, CDR2 SYDVKM. The CDR3: CASSGLDGRYTDTQYF. The CDR3 bases are TGTGCCAGCAGCGGGCTGGATGGCAGATACACAGATACGCAGTATTTT.

The CDR3 region has the DNA TGTGCCAGCAGCGTCGGGACTAGCGAGATCTACGAGCAGTACTTC. It codes for CASSVGTSEIYEQYF. The gene calls are TRBV11-2 and TRBJ2-7, with 10 bases matching TRBD2. V dropped 5 bases and J dropped 3; count of bases not matched to a gene: 7. The CDR3 runs to 15 residues. Germline CDR1 is SGHAT and CDR2 is FQNNGV.

A single count supports this clone. The chain joins TRBV7-9 to TRBJ1-1; D is possibly TRBD1 (5 bases). This CDR3 is built from 14 residues. With 3 bases removed from V and 1 base from J, the gap between germline ends came to 9 bases. Germline CDR1 SEHNR, CDR2 FQNEAQ (reference sequence). CDR3 DNA: TGTGCCAGCAGCTTTGGGGGGACGAACACTGAAGCTTTCTTT. Protein product: CASSFGGTNTEAFF.

V usage is TRBV5-1 and J usage is TRBJ2-7; D gene ambiguous. Per the germline V gene, CDR1 is SGHRS and CDR2 is YFSETQ. The CDR3 length is 13 residues. The V gene lost 4 bases and the J gene lost 1 base, with 9 bases spanning the gap. The CDR3 nucleotides are TGCGCCAGCAGCATCGAAATTTCCTACGAGCAGTACTTC. Its translation: CASSIEISYEQYF.

This sequence joins TRBV11-1 and TRBJ2-1, with 9 nucleotides matching TRBD2. Germline CDR1 SGHAT, CDR2 FQDESV (reference sequence). This CDR3 region has 15 residues. V shed 6 bases, J shed 6 bases, and the junction held 9 bases outside the gene matches. Here the CDR3 reads CASRGVGLATNEQFF. The CDR3 nucleotides are TGTGCCAGCAGGGGGGTCGGACTAGCGACCAATGAGCAGTTCTTC.

The chain has TRBV10-3 and TRBJ2-7; no clear D gene. Germline loops: CDR1 ENHRY, CDR2 SYGVKD. This CDR3 has 15 amino acids. V gave up 2 bases and J gave up 0 bases, with 11 bases separating them. Here the CDR3 DNA reads TGTGCCATCAGTGAGGGGGTTCAAAGCTCCTACGAGCAGTACTTC. Amino acids: CAISEGVQSSYEQYF.

V usage is TRBV5-1 and J usage is TRBJ2-1; D possibly uses TRBD1 or TRBD2 (6 bases each). This CDR3 is built from 19 residues. Between the trimmed V and J ends, which lost 7 bases and 4 bases, there was a span of 30 bases. Germline V gives CDR1 SGHRS, CDR2 YFSETQ. CDR3 sequence reads: CASRGQYPQFLGSYNEQFF. CDR3 nucleotides: TGCGCCAGCCGGGGGCAATACCCCCAGTTTTTAGGCTCTTACAATGAGCAGTTCTTC.

V is TRBV7-6 and J is TRBJ2-3, with TRBD2 matching over 8 bases. Germline loops: CDR1 SGHVS, CDR2 FNYEAQ. After removal of 5 bases from V and 4 bases from J, the junction contained 8 bases not matched to a gene. The CDR3 length is 15 residues. CDR3 sequence (DNA): TGTGCCAGCAGCCGCAAGGGCGGGGGGCCAGATACGCAGTATTTT. Its translation is CASSRKGGGPDTQYF.

The V gene is TRBV5-1, the J gene TRBJ2-1, with 12 bases fitting TRBD1. Germline V lookup: CDR1 SGHRS, CDR2 YFSETQ. The CDR3 loop spans 16 amino acids. V was pared by 2 bases and J by 4 bases, with 4 bases of the junction left unmatched. In DNA, the CDR3 is TGCGCCAGCAGCTTTGGGACAGGGGGCTTTTACAATGAGCAGTTCTTC. Translating it yields CASSFGTGGFYNEQFF.

V gene TRBV29-1 combines with J gene TRBJ2-3, with D perhaps TRBD1 or TRBD2 (5 bases each). CDR3 length: 13 residues. Germline V lookup: CDR1 SQVTM, CDR2 ANQGSEA. V was trimmed by 6 bases and J by 4 bases, leaving 14 bases between them. Written as DNA, the CDR3 is TGCAGCGTCGAACGAGGGGTCGCAGATACGCAGTATTTT. Translation: CSVERGVADTQYF.

Details on this clone: The same CDR3 arises from other DNA sequences in this sample as well. The rearrangement uses TRBV7-9 and TRBJ1-1; TRBD1 agrees at 11 bases. Germline CDR1 and CDR2: SEHNR and FQNEAQ (reference sequence). This CDR3 has 15 amino acids. V lost 2 bases and J lost 2; bases outside the gene matches: 1. CDR3 coding DNA: TGTGCCAGCAGCTTAAGGACAGGGGGCAACACTGAAGCTTTCTTT. Its protein is CASSLRTGGNTEAFF.

J is TRBJ2-5 and V is TRBV18; D not certain. The V end lost 0 bases, the J end lost 1 base, and 6 bases lay between the germline ends. Germline-derived CDR1 and CDR2 are KGHSH and LQKENI. CDR3 size: 14 residues. CDR3 region: CASSPPSSQETQYF. CDR3 bases: TGTGCCAGCTCACCACCGAGCAGCCAAGAGACCCAGTACTTC. Together with reference TRBV18 and TRBJ2-5, the CDR3 gives the full variable domain: NAGVMQNPRHLVRRRGQEARLRCSPMKGHSHVYWYRQLPEEGLKFMVYLQKENIIDESGMPKERFSAEFPKEGPSILRIQQVVRGDSAAYFCASSPPSSQETQYFGPGTRLLVL.

CDR3 sequence: CASSLRPGDRLGYTF. CDR3 DNA: TGCGCCAGCAGCTTGCGGCCGGGAGATCGATTGGGCTACACCTTC. The rearrangement links TRBV5-1 to TRBJ1-2; D is unclear. V was cut by 1 base and J by 8 bases, with 18 bases left in between. This CDR3 is 15 amino acids long. Germline CDR1 and CDR2: SGHRS and YFSETQ.

V is TRBV27 and J is TRBJ2-3, with 9 nucleotides matching TRBD1. The V gene's germline CDR1 is MNHEY and CDR2 SMNVEV (reference sequence). The ends lost 2 bases at V and 2 bases at J; junction bases unmatched: 14. CDR3 size: 19 residues. The CDR3 sequence: CASSLRGQGTFSLTDTQYF. The CDR3 DNA reads TGTGCCAGCAGTTTAAGGGGACAGGGTACATTCTCTCTCACAGATACGCAGTATTTT.

The chain links TRBV12-5 to TRBJ2-1; D uncertain. Germline CDR1 is LGHNT and CDR2 is FRNRAP. CDR3 length: 13 residues. Trimming cost V 1 base and J 7 bases, with 8 bases left between them. Here the CDR3 DNA reads TGTGCTAGTGGTTTGGACCTTAGTAATGAGCAGTTCTTC. It yields the protein CASGLDLSNEQFF.

The chain carries TRBV4-2 and TRBJ2-7; D unclear. The V and J ends lost 1 base and 2 bases respectively, with 12 bases between them. Germline assignment: CDR1 LGHNA and CDR2 YNFKEQ. The CDR3 sequence is 15 residues long. CDR3 bases: TGTGCCAGCAGCCAAGGGGCCGGTCTTCCCTACGAGCAGTACTTC. It is translated as CASSQGAGLPYEQYF.

The chain carries TRBV7-3 and TRBJ2-7, with 8 bases aligning to TRBD2. V trimming: 5 bases; J trimming: 3 bases; junction bases outside the gene matches: 9. The length of the CDR3 is 15 residues. From germline, CDR1 is SGHTA and CDR2 FQGTGA. The CDR3 DNA reads as TGTGCCAGCAGCCGCGCGGGGGGACTTGGCTACGAGCAGTACTTC. The encoded protein is CASSRAGGLGYEQYF.

The table lists this clone with a count of one. V usage is TRBV19 and J usage is TRBJ2-6; D is unclear. Germline V gives CDR1 LNHDA, CDR2 SQIVND (reference sequence). Between the trimmed V and J ends, which lost 3 bases and 3 bases, there was a span of 9 bases. The CDR3 sequence is 15 residues long. This CDR3 reads CASSILGGGANVLTF. The CDR3 DNA reads as TGTGCCAGTAGTATCCTGGGTGGTGGGGCCAACGTCCTGACTTTC.

J is TRBJ1-3 and V is TRBV11-2; maybe TRBD1 (6 bases). This CDR3 spans 15 amino acids. Germline V gene data show CDR1 as SGHAT and CDR2 as FQNNGV. V was cut by 1 base and J by 4 bases, with 11 bases left in between. The CDR3 is CASSLGYRAGNTIYF. The CDR3 DNA follows: TGTGCCAGCAGCTTAGGGTACAGGGCCGGAAACACCATATATTTT.

Here the CDR3 DNA reads TGTGCCAGCAGCCGGGAGCGGGAGTCGGAGACCCAGTACTTC. It codes for CASSRERESETQYF. The chain carries TRBV9 and TRBJ2-5; 8 nucleotides agree with TRBD2. The V gene's germline CDR1 is SGDLS and CDR2 YYNGEE. J was trimmed by 5 bases and V by 4 bases; bases with no gene match: 7. The CDR3 covers 14 residues. The whole variable domain, remainder taken from reference TRBV9 and TRBJ2-5, is DSGVTQTPKHLITATGQRVTLRCSPRSGDLSVYWYQQSLDQGLQFLIQYYNGEERAKGNILERFSAQQFPDLHSELNLSSLELGDSALYFCASSRERESETQYFGPGTRLLVL.